This passage covers 12 T cell receptor beta chains from one sample sequenced in a study of graft-versus-host responses after intestinal transplantation. Plated together were around 200,000 CFSE-labeled responder cells and around 200,000 irradiated, violet-dye-labeled stimulator cells. The assay was immunoSEQ multiplex PCR, and TCRdb's table has in-frame clones only and misses some. The data contain approximately 23,000 clones, just under 45% of them singletons. This specimen was alloreactive CD8+ T cells from a mixed lymphocyte reaction culture, taken before transplantation. Described subset: CFSE-low proliferating T cells sorted from approximately 6-day pre-transplant mixed lymphocyte reaction (GvH or HvG direction). These receptors were collected from a human patient who was an organ donor for intestinal transplantation.

The genes are TRBV9 and TRBJ2-2, with D possibly being TRBD1 (6 bases). V was clipped by 3 bases and J by 5 bases, with 17 bases between them. Germline CDR1 is SGDLS and CDR2 is YYNGEE. The length of the CDR3 is 16 residues. The CDR3 protein is CASSGLGRGITGELFF. The CDR3, as DNA: TGTGCCAGCAGCGGCCTAGGCAGGGGTATAACCGGGGAGCTGTTTTTT.

This clone was counted between two and nine times. This chain links TRBV4-1 with TRBJ2-2; D gene uncertain. Trimming left V 0 bases short and J 7 bases short, with 9 bases between. The V gene's germline CDR1 is MGHRA and CDR2 YSYEKL. There are 14 residues in the CDR3. CDR3 amino acids: CASSQEPASGELFF. In DNA, the CDR3 is TGCGCCAGCAGCCAAGAACCGGCTAGCGGGGAGCTGTTTTTT.

As DNA, the CDR3 is TGTGCCAGCAGTTTAGGGCAAGGCTATGGCTACACCTTC. This codes for CASSLGQGYGYTF. The rearrangement links TRBV28 to TRBJ1-2; D uncertain. Germline V CDR1 and CDR2: MDHEN, SYDVKM. With 2 bases removed from V and 4 bases from J, the gap between germline ends came to 8 bases. This CDR3 has 13 residues.

This clone was found a few times. The chain is built from TRBV19 and TRBJ2-5; TRBD2 matches 11 bases. The CDR3 contains 13 residues. The ends lost 6 bases at V and 3 bases at J; junction bases unmatched: 0. The germline V gene has CDR1 LNHDA and CDR2 SQIVND (reference sequence). The CDR3 DNA is TGTGCCAGTAGACTAGCGGGAGAAGAGACCCAGTACTTC. Protein product: CASRLAGEETQYF.

This clone was counted only a few times. The V call is TRBV27, the J call TRBJ1-5; no clear D. The CDR3 is 13 amino acids. V dropped 2 bases and J dropped 6 bases, with 8 bases sitting between them. Germline loops: CDR1 MNHEY, CDR2 SMNVEV (reference sequence). CDR3 amino acids: CASSLGFGQPQHF. The DNA for the CDR3 is TGTGCCAGCAGTTTAGGTTTCGGTCAGCCCCAGCATTTT.

By its share, this clone is medium-sized. The V and J genes are TRBV13 and TRBJ2-1; 9 positions match TRBD1. This CDR3 spans 14 amino acids. V gave up 1 base and J gave up 7 bases; unmatched junction bases: 2. Germline values: CDR1 PRHDT, CDR2 FYEKMQ (reference sequence). The chain's CDR3 is CASSLDRGRNEQFF. DNA for the CDR3: TGTGCCAGCAGCTTAGACAGGGGGCGGAATGAGCAGTTCTTC.

V and J are TRBV4-1 and TRBJ2-2, with no clear D. Germline-derived CDR1 and CDR2 are MGHRA and YSYEKL. CDR3 length: 19 amino acids. V shed 4 bases and J shed 0 bases, with 21 bases lying between them. CDR3 amino acids: CASSLLIQGHLANTGELFF. The CDR3 nucleotides are TGCGCCAGCAGCCTCCTGATTCAAGGTCACCTCGCGAACACCGGGGAGCTGTTTTTT.

This clone is medium-sized (0.01 to 0.1%) in the sample. The gene calls are TRBV14 and TRBJ2-2, with D uncertain. Germline CDR1 is SGHDN and CDR2 is FVKESK. The CDR3 runs 14 residues. V dropped 2 bases and J dropped 4 bases, with 8 bases sitting between them. Here the CDR3 reads CASSQSGSTGELFF. Written as DNA, the CDR3 is TGTGCCAGCAGCCAATCAGGAAGCACCGGGGAGCTGTTTTTT.

J is TRBJ2-3 and V is TRBV6-1; no clear D gene. Germline lookup yields CDR1 MNHNS and CDR2 SASEGT. The CDR3 is made up of 12 amino acids. V lost 5 bases and J 4 bases, leaving 7 bases between the germline ends. The CDR3 spells CASSPPADTQYF. The CDR3 bases are TGTGCCAGCAGTCCCCCTGCAGATACGCAGTATTTT.

This clone turned up a few times. CDR3: CASSTGTSETQYF. CDR3 sequence (DNA): TGTGCCAGCAGTACCGGGACTAGCGAGACCCAGTACTTC. V is TRBV6-5 and J is TRBJ2-5; 9 bases match TRBD2. CDR3 size: 13 residues. Per the germline V gene, CDR1 is MNHEY and CDR2 is SVGAGI. With 5 bases clipped from V and 5 bases from J, the junction kept 3 bases outside the gene matches.

The chain employs TRBV29-1 and TRBJ2-1; TRBD2 agrees at 10 bases. The CDR3 contains 13 residues. In germline, CDR1 is SQVTM, CDR2 ANQGSEA. Trimming cost V 3 bases and J 6 bases; bases outside gene matches: 2. The CDR3 coding sequence is TGCAGCGTTGATCCTAGCGGGGGCAATGAGCAGTTCTTC. Its protein is CSVDPSGGNEQFF.

The chain has TRBV20-1 and TRBJ2-1; perhaps TRBD2 as D (6 bases). The CDR3 totals 11 residues. Trimming cost V 7 bases and J 8 bases, with 12 bases left between them. The V gene's germline CDR1 is DFQATT and CDR2 SNEGSKA (reference sequence). The CDR3 DNA follows: TGCAGTGGGGAGGAGCGCCATGAGCAGTTCTTC. Protein sequence: CSGEERHEQFF.